This TCR beta chain was sequenced for a study of Tregs in tolerant kidney transplant recipients. Study-level points and caveats: The most relevant donor-specific Treg TCRbeta repertoire apparently came from expansion with activated donor B cells. Antigen-driven expansion was suggested because donor-specific Tregs expanded more than all Tregs in tolerant patients.

Worth noting for this clone: Its cognate antigen is unknown.

Sequencing was performed with immunoSEQ multiplex PCR; in TCRdb, only in-frame clones are kept and a portion is missing. Altogether under 90,000 clones are present, 91% being singletons, with the ten largest covering about 1.6%. Trimming at V came to 5 bases and at J to 5 bases, leaving 2 bases not matched to a gene. The germline CDR1 and CDR2 sequences are SGHVS and FQNEAQ. The CDR3 extends over 13 amino acids. The nonmyeloablative bone marrow transplants came from related graft donors, with transient mixed chimerism. This TCR derives from a human patient who received a combined kidney and bone marrow transplant. Certain T cells may be donor cells from the graft. The sequencing here drew on CD4+ T cells from blood (PBMCs), taken 24 months after the transplant. The V and J genes are TRBV7-8 and TRBJ1-2, with 10 bases identical to TRBD1. For the CDR3, the DNA is TGTGCCAGCAGCGCGGGACAGGGGTATGGCTACACCTTC. This translates into CASSAGQGYGYTF.